These 17 T cell receptor beta chains share one sample of origin, sequenced in a study of CD8+ T cells in alopecia areata (dated by TCRdb to between 2017 and 2018). The library was produced with the immunoSEQ multiplex PCR assay. To provide template for TCR sequencing, every sample had RNA extracted and reverse transcribed into cDNA. The source is immuneACCESS, and TCRdb retained only in-frame sequences with V and J called. Part of the clones is not carried over; for the studies checked, unresolved V genes explain less than half of this, and the remainder is unexplained. This sample holds under 200,000 clones; around three fifths were observed only once. 11% to 15% of the sample goes to the ten largest clones. What the time point label conveys for this sample: less than 25 weeks on oral tofacitinib. What the treatment or condition label conveys for this sample: oral pan-JAK inhibitor, 5-10 mg twice daily.

The sample in question was CD4+ T cells sorted from blood, obtained at week 24, from a patient treated with tofacitinib. These receptors originate from a human donor with alopecia areata.

Note on this clone: This sample also contains other DNA sequences that code for the same CDR3. The chain links TRBV11-2 to TRBJ1-6, with TRBD1 matching 9 bases. The J segment lost 6 bases and the V segment lost 0 bases, leaving 0 bases of the junction unmatched. CDR3 size: 15 residues. Germline assignment: CDR1 SGHAT and CDR2 FQNNGV. CDR3 sequence reads: CASSLETGGNSPLHF. CDR3 DNA: TGTGCCAGCAGCTTAGAGACAGGGGGTAATTCACCCCTCCACTTT.

On this clone itself: The sample holds other DNA sequences that translate to the same CDR3. V is TRBV5-1 and J is TRBJ1-6, with D tentatively TRBD1 (5 bases). Germline lookup yields CDR1 SGHRS and CDR2 YFSETQ. V was pared by 0 bases and J by 8 bases, with 9 bases between. This CDR3 contains 14 residues. The CDR3 protein is CASSLDRSDSPLHF. The CDR3 coding sequence is TGCGCCAGCAGCTTGGACAGGTCCGATTCACCCCTCCACTTT.

J is TRBJ2-7 and V is TRBV7-2; D may match TRBD1 or TRBD2 (5 bases each). This CDR3 has 13 amino acids. Germline CDR1 SGHTA, CDR2 FQGNSA. Between the trimmed V and J ends, which lost 3 bases and 4 bases, there was a span of 10 bases. The CDR3: CASSLGTEYEQYF. CDR3 sequence (DNA): TGTGCCAGCAGCTTGGGGACCGAGTACGAGCAGTACTTC.

The chain has TRBV30 and TRBJ2-3; maybe TRBD2 (6 bases). V lost 3 bases and J lost 0, with 7 bases in between. The length of the CDR3 is 13 residues. Germline CDR1 is GTSNPN and CDR2 is SVGIG (reference sequence). The CDR3 coding sequence is TGTGCCTGGAGCCTAGCGAGCACAGATACGCAGTATTTT. It specifies CAWSLASTDTQYF.

V usage is TRBV30 and J usage is TRBJ1-2, with D tentatively TRBD1 (6 bases). The V gene's germline CDR1 is GTSNPN and CDR2 SVGIG (reference sequence). V lost 4 bases and J lost 4, with 13 bases in between. The CDR3 sequence is 13 residues long. CDR3 sequence (DNA): TGTGCCTGGACCCGACAGGAACCCTATGGCTACACCTTC. It specifies CAWTRQEPYGYTF.

Only one count was recorded for this clone. At one boundary the junction diverges from the germline segment, which might be a read error. V is TRBV29-1 and J is TRBJ2-7; D unresolved. The CDR3 covers 13 residues. Germline V gene lookup returns CDR1 SQVTM and CDR2 ANQGSEA. The CDR3 here is CSVEGQSAYEQYF. CDR3 in DNA: TGCAGCGTAGAAGGCCAGTCCGCCTACGAGCAGTACTTC.

The chain employs TRBV30 and TRBJ2-1; D is unresolved. V lost 3 bases and J 6 bases, leaving 9 bases between the germline ends. This CDR3 has 12 amino acids. From germline, CDR1 is GTSNPN and CDR2 SVGIG (reference sequence). DNA of the CDR3: TGTGCCTGGAGCATTGGGCTCAATGAGCAGTTCTTC. It is translated as CAWSIGLNEQFF.

This clone occurred a few times. The chain combines TRBV10-3 with TRBJ2-2; D is unclear. Deletions cut 0 bases from V and 0 bases from J, with 5 bases between. The CDR3 has 15 amino acids. Germline lookup yields CDR1 ENHRY and CDR2 SYGVKD. The CDR3 loop is CAISESSTNTGELFF. CDR3 in DNA: TGTGCCATCAGTGAGTCATCAACGAACACCGGGGAGCTGTTTTTT.

This chain connects TRBV7-9 to TRBJ1-4, with 7 positions matching TRBD1. V gave up 5 bases and J gave up 3 bases; unmatched junction bases: 9. The germline V gene encodes CDR1 SEHNR and CDR2 FQNEAQ (reference sequence). The CDR3 runs to 16 residues. CDR3 nucleotide sequence: TGTGCCAGCAGCCCGGGGACAGCGGGCTCTAATGAAAAACTGTTTTTT. It specifies CASSPGTAGSNEKLFF.

The gene calls are TRBV5-1 and TRBJ2-7; unclear D gene. Per the germline V gene, CDR1 is SGHRS and CDR2 is YFSETQ. Deletions cut 0 bases from V and 5 bases from J, with 12 bases between. This CDR3 has 14 residues. The CDR3 loop is CASSLAASWNEQYF. CDR3 in DNA: TGCGCCAGCAGCTTGGCTGCCTCGTGGAACGAGCAGTACTTC.

This chain uses TRBV11-3 with TRBJ1-2; TRBD1 matches at 8 bases. The CDR3 consists of 14 residues. After removal of 1 base from V and 6 bases from J, the junction contained 4 bases not matched to a gene. Germline CDR1 and CDR2: SGHNT and YENEEA. Here the CDR3 DNA reads TGTGCCAGCAGCTTAGCGGACAGGGTTAATGGCTACACCTTC. It specifies CASSLADRVNGYTF.

The rearrangement links TRBV5-1 to TRBJ2-4; 10 nucleotides line up with TRBD1. The germline V gene has CDR1 SGHRS and CDR2 YFSETQ. The CDR3 runs to 16 residues. The trim removed 0 bases at V and 7 bases at J, leaving 7 bases unmatched. DNA of the CDR3: TGCGCCAGCAGCTTGGATGGGACAGGGGTTCGGAACATTCAGTACTTC. Encoded protein: CASSLDGTGVRNIQYF. Based on the CDR3 plus reference TRBV5-1 and TRBJ2-4, the full variable domain is KAGVTQTPRYLIKTRGQQVTLSCSPISGHRSVSWYQQTPGQGLQFLFEYFSETQRNKGNFPGRFSGRQFSNSRSEMNVSTLELGDSALYLCASSLDGTGVRNIQYFGAGTRLSVL.

Only one count was recorded for this clone. The rearrangement links TRBV12-5 to TRBJ1-5; 8 bases are shared with TRBD1. Germline CDR1 and CDR2: LGHNT and FRNRAP. The CDR3 has 13 residues. Losses at the gene ends were 6 bases for V and 4 bases for J; bases not matched to a gene: 2. CDR3 in amino acids: CASGDRVNQPQHF. In nucleotides, the CDR3 is TGTGCTAGTGGGGACAGGGTAAATCAGCCCCAGCATTTT.

The J gene is TRBJ2-1, the V gene TRBV9; the D is unclear. Trimming pared 4 bases from V and 0 bases from J, leaving 14 bases between. The CDR3 covers 16 residues. The V gene's germline CDR1 is SGDLS and CDR2 YYNGEE. The CDR3 sequence is CASSPPIGRSYNEQFF. CDR3 bases: TGTGCCAGCAGCCCTCCGATCGGTCGCTCCTACAATGAGCAGTTCTTC.

The chain joins TRBV20-1 to TRBJ1-1, with D unclear. The CDR3 covers 11 residues. V was pared by 5 bases and J by 3 bases, with 7 bases between. From germline, CDR1 is DFQATT and CDR2 SNEGSKA (reference sequence). The CDR3 region is CSAPFDTEAFF. The CDR3 DNA sequence: TGCAGTGCTCCTTTCGACACTGAAGCTTTCTTT.

The chain joins TRBV18 to TRBJ1-1; TRBD1 agrees at 7 bases. Unmatched junction bases numbered 2, after V lost 3 bases and J lost 4 bases. Germline CDR1 KGHSH, CDR2 LQKENI. This CDR3 contains 13 residues. DNA of the CDR3: TGTGCCAGCTCACCGACAGGGAGCACTGAAGCTTTCTTT. It yields the protein CASSPTGSTEAFF.

The chain links TRBV6-5 to TRBJ2-7; possibly TRBD1 for D (6 bases). V lost 6 bases to trimming and J lost 0 bases, with 12 bases between them. The CDR3 is 14 amino acids. Germline assignment: CDR1 MNHEY and CDR2 SVGAGI. The DNA of the CDR3 is TGTGCCAGCAGGATGGACAGCTTCTCCTACGAGCAGTACTTC. Its protein is CASRMDSFSYEQYF.